These 31 T cell receptor beta chains came from one sample sequenced in a study of blood T cell repertoires in COVID-19. Clones were read by immunoSEQ multiplex PCR, and TCRdb kept only the in-frame ones, dropping some. The table records 45,000 or so clones, under 85% of them present only once. Source material: peripheral blood. These receptors were taken from a man older than 75 in a cohort sampled during active COVID-19.

The chain employs TRBV15 and TRBJ1-1; D gene unclear. Per the germline V gene, CDR1 is LNHNV and CDR2 is YYDKDF (reference sequence). CDR3 size: 14 residues. Between the trimmed V and J ends, which lost 0 bases and 5 bases, there was a span of 10 bases. The CDR3 loop reads CATSRELRVTEAFF. As DNA, the CDR3 is TGTGCCACCAGCAGAGAATTGCGGGTGACTGAAGCTTTCTTT.

This clone turned up a few times. The genes are TRBV3-1 (or the pseudogene TRBV3-2) and TRBJ1-6; D unresolved. Germline CDR1 and CDR2: LGHDT and YNNKEL (reference sequence). The CDR3 sequence is 13 residues long. V lost 4 bases and J lost 11, with 12 bases in between. The CDR3 loop is CASSPGGDAPLHF. CDR3 nucleotides: TGTGCCAGCAGCCCAGGAGGCGACGCACCCCTCCACTTT.

This chain joins TRBV6-5 and TRBJ2-2; 7 nucleotides align to TRBD2. Germline-derived CDR1 and CDR2 are MNHEY and SVGAGI. V lost 2 bases to trimming and J lost 5 bases; unmatched junction nucleotides: 2. This CDR3 is built from 14 residues. CDR3 region: CASSYGGSTGELFF. As DNA, the CDR3 is TGTGCCAGCAGTTACGGCGGGAGTACCGGGGAGCTGTTTTTT.

The chain uses TRBV7-2 and TRBJ2-7; perhaps TRBD2 as D (5 bases). CDR3 length: 13 amino acids. V was clipped by 1 base and J by 7 bases, with 11 bases between them. Germline V gene data show CDR1 as SGHTA and CDR2 as FQGNSA. The DNA for the CDR3 is TGTGCCAGCAGCTTAGTCGGGTCGGGGGAGCAGTACTTC. Amino acid sequence: CASSLVGSGEQYF.

J is TRBJ2-7 and V is TRBV2; TRBD1 agrees at 10 bases. The CDR3 runs 15 residues. V lost 4 bases, J lost 5 bases, and 8 bases stayed unmatched. Germline assignment: CDR1 SNHLY and CDR2 FYNNEI. The CDR3 DNA reads TGTGCCAGCAGTGCCCGGGGGGGACAGGGGAACGAGCAGTACTTC. Its protein is CASSARGGQGNEQYF.

The chain combines TRBV7-9 with TRBJ2-7; unclear D gene. The germline V gene encodes CDR1 SEHNR and CDR2 FQNEAQ (reference sequence). This CDR3 has 13 amino acids. V lost 5 bases, J lost 4 bases, and 12 bases lay in between. CDR3 bases: TGTGCCAGCAGCGTAAGTAGTCTGTACGAGCAGTACTTC. Translating gives CASSVSSLYEQYF.

This rearrangement joins TRBV5-1 to TRBJ1-3; the match to TRBD1 covers 9 bases. CDR3 length: 14 amino acids. V shed 4 bases and J 4 bases; nucleotides not matched to a gene: 3. Germline-derived CDR1 and CDR2 are SGHRS and YFSETQ. The CDR3 nucleotides are TGCGCCAGCAGCCAGGGACAGGGAGGAAACACCATATATTTT. It is translated as CASSQGQGGNTIYF. The full variable domain, rest sourced from reference TRBV5-1 and TRBJ1-3, is KAGVTQTPRYLIKTRGQQVTLSCSPISGHRSVSWYQQTPGQGLQFLFEYFSETQRNKGNFPGRFSGRQFSNSRSEMNVSTLELGDSALYLCASSQGQGGNTIYFGEGSWLTVV.

The chain employs TRBV19 and TRBJ2-5, with 8 positions matching TRBD1. V was pared by 3 bases and J by 3 bases, with 9 bases of the junction left unmatched. The germline V gene has CDR1 LNHDA and CDR2 SQIVND (reference sequence). The CDR3 contains 16 residues. CDR3 bases: TGTGCCAGTAGTATTAATCCAGGGGGCTTTGAAGAGACCCAGTACTTC. It translates to CASSINPGGFEETQYF.

The chain employs TRBV4-3 and TRBJ2-5, with 9 positions matching TRBD2. The V gene's germline CDR1 is LGHNA and CDR2 YSLEER. CDR3 length: 15 amino acids. J gave up 5 bases and V 0 bases, and 4 bases lay outside the gene matches. The CDR3 DNA reads as TGCGCCAGCAGCCAAGAAGCGGGGGGCCGGGAGACCCAGTACTTC. Its translation is CASSQEAGGRETQYF.

The V call is TRBV10-3, the J call TRBJ1-2; D is perhaps TRBD1 (5 bases). This CDR3 spans 14 amino acids. Germline CDR1 ENHRY, CDR2 SYGVKD. Trimming pared 0 bases from V and 7 bases from J, leaving 12 bases between. The CDR3 loop reads CAISESGRGGGYTF. The CDR3 DNA reads TGTGCCATCAGTGAGTCTGGGCGCGGGGGTGGCTACACCTTC.

The chain combines TRBV4-1 with TRBJ1-4; D is possibly TRBD1 (5 bases). This CDR3 spans 17 amino acids. Germline V gives CDR1 MGHRA, CDR2 YSYEKL. V was shortened by 0 bases and J by 4 bases, with 15 bases between the two germline ends. CDR3 protein: CASSQDGGSGVNEKLFF. The CDR3 nucleotides read TGCGCCAGCAGCCAAGATGGGGGGTCGGGGGTTAATGAAAAACTGTTTTTT.

This chain connects TRBV28 to TRBJ2-7, with 16 bases lining up with TRBD2. Per germline, CDR1 MDHEN and CDR2 SYDVKM. Unmatched junction bases numbered 2, after V lost 5 bases and J lost 10 bases. The CDR3 spans 13 residues. CDR3 residues: CASSGTSGRAQYF. For the CDR3, the DNA is TGTGCCAGCAGTGGGACTAGCGGGAGGGCCCAGTACTTC.

The V and J genes are TRBV2 and TRBJ1-5, with no clear D. Trimming cost V 4 bases and J 3 bases, with 10 bases left between them. Germline values: CDR1 SNHLY, CDR2 FYNNEI. The CDR3 sequence is 14 residues long. The CDR3 nucleotides read TGTGCCAGCAGTGTTTACACGATCAATCAGCCCCAGCATTTT. Protein sequence: CASSVYTINQPQHF. Full variable domain (outside the CDR3, taken from reference TRBV2 and TRBJ1-5): EPEVTQTPSHQVTQMGQEVILRCVPISNHLYFYWYRQILGQKVEFLVSFYNNEISEKSEIFDDQFSVERPDGSNFTLKIRSTKLEDSAMYFCASSVYTINQPQHFGDGTRLSIL.

The V and J genes are TRBV25-1 and TRBJ2-1, with TRBD1 matching 8 bases. Germline V lookup: CDR1 MGHDK, CDR2 SYGVNS. V was pared by 5 bases and J by 5 bases, with 8 bases of the junction left unmatched. This CDR3 region has 15 residues. This chain's CDR3 is CASSNTGTGDNEQFF. CDR3 DNA: TGTGCCAGCAGTAACACCGGGACAGGTGACAATGAGCAGTTCTTC.

This clone was found a few times. This sequence joins TRBV6-2 or TRBV6-3 and TRBJ2-1; D remains unclear. Germline assignment: CDR1 MNHEY and CDR2 SVGEGT. Trimming shortened V by 1 base and J by 0 bases, and 7 bases separated the two germline ends. The CDR3 is 15 amino acids. The CDR3 DNA is TGTGCCAGCAGTTACTTGGCGGCCTCCTACAATGAGCAGTTCTTC. This codes for CASSYLAASYNEQFF.

This CDR3 is CASSWGTGGTDTQYF. CDR3 coding DNA: TGTGCCAGCAGCTGGGGGACAGGGGGCACAGATACGCAGTATTTT. The rearrangement uses TRBV5-8 and TRBJ2-3; 10 nucleotides agree with TRBD1. Germline CDR1 is SGHTS and CDR2 is YDEGEE. The junction had 2 bases not matched to a gene; V was cut back by 3 bases and J by 1 base. This CDR3 has 15 residues.

The chain carries TRBV5-4 and TRBJ1-2; D remains unclear. CDR1 and CDR2 (germline): SGHNT, YYREEE (reference sequence). The CDR3 is 13 residues long. V was trimmed by 3 bases and J by 3 bases, leaving 9 bases between them. The CDR3 spells CASSSLGYYGYTF. Written as DNA, the CDR3 is TGTGCCAGCAGCTCCCTCGGGTACTATGGCTACACCTTC. Supplemented by reference TRBV5-4 and TRBJ1-2, the full variable domain reads ETGVTQSPTHLIKTRGQQVTLRCSSQSGHNTVSWYQQALGQGPQFIFQYYREEENGRGNFPPRFSGLQFPNYSSELNVNALELDDSALYLCASSSLGYYGYTFGSGTRLTVV.

The chain employs TRBV24-1 and TRBJ1-5; tentative D call: TRBD1 (5 bases). This CDR3 is built from 16 residues. CDR1 and CDR2 (germline): KGHDR, SFDVKD. The V end was cut by 3 bases, the J end by 2 bases, with 13 bases between. This chain's CDR3 is CATSDGDRRGNQPQHF. CDR3 coding DNA: TGTGCCACCAGTGATGGAGACAGAAGGGGCAATCAGCCCCAGCATTTT.

This chain connects TRBV4-3 to TRBJ2-2; the D gene is possibly TRBD2 (6 bases). The CDR3 runs to 15 residues. Germline values: CDR1 LGHNA, CDR2 YSLEER. V dropped 0 bases and J dropped 6 bases, with 11 bases sitting between them. The CDR3 coding sequence is TGCGCCAGCAGCCAAGATGGGGGGTTGTCCGGGGAGCTGTTTTTT. It translates to CASSQDGGLSGELFF.

J is TRBJ2-6 and V is TRBV2; TRBD1 is a possible D gene (6 bases). CDR1 is SNHLY and CDR2 is FYNNEI in the germline V gene. The CDR3 runs to 14 residues. Trimming shortened V by 11 bases and J by 6 bases, and 17 bases separated the two germline ends. CDR3 sequence (DNA): TGTGCCGGGGGACAAATCCCGCAGGCCAACGTCCTGACTTTC. The encoded protein is CAGGQIPQANVLTF.

This clone has only one observation. The J gene is TRBJ2-3, the V gene TRBV9, with 14 bases matching TRBD2. There are 17 residues in the CDR3. The trim removed 4 bases at V and 3 bases at J, leaving 7 bases unmatched. Germline V gene lookup returns CDR1 SGDLS and CDR2 YYNGEE. Here the CDR3 reads CASSSRLAGGQTDTQYF. As DNA, the CDR3 is TGTGCCAGCAGCTCTAGACTAGCGGGAGGGCAAACAGATACGCAGTATTTT.

This clone was found once. The rearrangement joins TRBV28 to TRBJ2-2; 7 bases map to TRBD1. V shed 6 bases, J shed 4 bases, and the junction held 8 bases outside the gene matches. Germline V CDR1 and CDR2: MDHEN, SYDVKM. The CDR3 contains 15 residues. The CDR3 coding sequence is TGTGCCAGCAGCCGACAGGGTAGTAGCACCGGGGAGCTGTTTTTT. As protein: CASSRQGSSTGELFF.

DNA for the CDR3: TGTGCCATACCAACAGGGGAAACTAATGAAAAACTGTTTTTT. Encoded protein: CAIPTGETNEKLFF. The chain recombines TRBV2 with TRBJ1-4, with 7 positions matching TRBD1. Unmatched junction bases numbered 6, after V lost 10 bases and J lost 1 base. This CDR3 has 14 residues. Germline V gene data show CDR1 as SNHLY and CDR2 as FYNNEI.

The J gene is TRBJ2-5, the V gene TRBV28, with a possible D match to TRBD1 (5 bases). The germline V and J ends were trimmed by 2 bases and 5 bases, with 6 bases remaining between them. The length of the CDR3 is 12 residues. CDR1 is MDHEN, CDR2 SYDVKM, per germline. The CDR3 protein is CASSLPGETQYF. The CDR3 coding sequence is TGTGCCAGCAGTTTACCAGGGGAGACCCAGTACTTC.

J is TRBJ2-1 and V is TRBV6-5, with 13 positions matching TRBD2. The CDR3 spans 15 residues. With V trimmed by 2 bases and J by 9 bases, 4 bases remained unmatched. From germline, CDR1 is MNHEY and CDR2 SVGAGI. The CDR3 DNA reads as TGTGCCAGCAGTTACCGTACTAGCGGGAGGGTTGAGCAGTTCTTC. This sequence encodes CASSYRTSGRVEQFF.

Only a few counts were recorded for this clone. The rearrangement joins TRBV6-1 to TRBJ1-6; D remains unclear. Germline assignment: CDR1 MNHNS and CDR2 SASEGT. The CDR3 is made up of 16 amino acids. Deletions cut 3 bases from V and 10 bases from J, with 19 bases between. CDR3 loop: CASSDSLGGSFSPLHF. CDR3 in DNA: TGTGCCAGCAGTGATTCCCTAGGTGGAAGCTTCTCACCCCTCCACTTT.

This sequence joins TRBV28 and TRBJ1-6, with D perhaps TRBD1 (5 bases). V lost 7 bases and J 2 bases, leaving 12 bases between the germline ends. The CDR3 spans 15 residues. Germline CDR1 reads MDHEN; CDR2 reads SYDVKM. The CDR3 is CASTLAGPYNSPLHF. The CDR3 DNA sequence: TGTGCCAGCACTCTAGCGGGACCCTATAATTCACCCCTCCACTTT.

The rearrangement uses TRBV18 and TRBJ1-6; TRBD1 matches 9 bases. Germline assignment: CDR1 KGHSH and CDR2 LQKENI. J gave up 7 bases and V 0 bases, and 1 base lay outside the gene matches. The CDR3 is made up of 15 amino acids. The CDR3 region has the DNA TGTGCCAGCTCACCACCGGGACAGGGAAATTCACCCCTCCACTTT. Translation: CASSPPGQGNSPLHF.

The chain joins TRBV7-9 to TRBJ1-2; D perhaps matches TRBD1 (6 bases). Per germline, CDR1 SEHNR and CDR2 FQNEAQ (reference sequence). This CDR3 comprises 13 residues. With 1 base removed from V and 8 bases from J, the gap between germline ends came to 11 bases. Here the CDR3 reads CASSLDVQGGYTF. CDR3 nucleotides: TGTGCCAGCAGCTTAGATGTACAGGGCGGCTACACCTTC.

The chain links TRBV4-1 to TRBJ2-3; TRBD2 might be the D (5 bases). There are 15 residues in the CDR3. The germline V gene encodes CDR1 MGHRA and CDR2 YSYEKL. Trimming left V 4 bases short and J 3 bases short, with 14 bases between. CDR3 sequence: CASSPRSGGTDTQYF. In nucleotides, the CDR3 is TGCGCCAGCAGCCCCAGGAGTGGCGGGACAGATACGCAGTATTTT.

The chain uses TRBV6-1 and TRBJ1-1; 7 bases line up with TRBD1. The CDR3 is 16 residues long. CDR1 and CDR2 (germline): MNHNS, SASEGT. The trim removed 2 bases at V and 0 bases at J, leaving 6 bases unmatched. In DNA, the CDR3 is TGTGCCAGCAGTGAAAGAACAGGGGCTATGAACACTGAAGCTTTCTTT. It specifies CASSERTGAMNTEAFF.